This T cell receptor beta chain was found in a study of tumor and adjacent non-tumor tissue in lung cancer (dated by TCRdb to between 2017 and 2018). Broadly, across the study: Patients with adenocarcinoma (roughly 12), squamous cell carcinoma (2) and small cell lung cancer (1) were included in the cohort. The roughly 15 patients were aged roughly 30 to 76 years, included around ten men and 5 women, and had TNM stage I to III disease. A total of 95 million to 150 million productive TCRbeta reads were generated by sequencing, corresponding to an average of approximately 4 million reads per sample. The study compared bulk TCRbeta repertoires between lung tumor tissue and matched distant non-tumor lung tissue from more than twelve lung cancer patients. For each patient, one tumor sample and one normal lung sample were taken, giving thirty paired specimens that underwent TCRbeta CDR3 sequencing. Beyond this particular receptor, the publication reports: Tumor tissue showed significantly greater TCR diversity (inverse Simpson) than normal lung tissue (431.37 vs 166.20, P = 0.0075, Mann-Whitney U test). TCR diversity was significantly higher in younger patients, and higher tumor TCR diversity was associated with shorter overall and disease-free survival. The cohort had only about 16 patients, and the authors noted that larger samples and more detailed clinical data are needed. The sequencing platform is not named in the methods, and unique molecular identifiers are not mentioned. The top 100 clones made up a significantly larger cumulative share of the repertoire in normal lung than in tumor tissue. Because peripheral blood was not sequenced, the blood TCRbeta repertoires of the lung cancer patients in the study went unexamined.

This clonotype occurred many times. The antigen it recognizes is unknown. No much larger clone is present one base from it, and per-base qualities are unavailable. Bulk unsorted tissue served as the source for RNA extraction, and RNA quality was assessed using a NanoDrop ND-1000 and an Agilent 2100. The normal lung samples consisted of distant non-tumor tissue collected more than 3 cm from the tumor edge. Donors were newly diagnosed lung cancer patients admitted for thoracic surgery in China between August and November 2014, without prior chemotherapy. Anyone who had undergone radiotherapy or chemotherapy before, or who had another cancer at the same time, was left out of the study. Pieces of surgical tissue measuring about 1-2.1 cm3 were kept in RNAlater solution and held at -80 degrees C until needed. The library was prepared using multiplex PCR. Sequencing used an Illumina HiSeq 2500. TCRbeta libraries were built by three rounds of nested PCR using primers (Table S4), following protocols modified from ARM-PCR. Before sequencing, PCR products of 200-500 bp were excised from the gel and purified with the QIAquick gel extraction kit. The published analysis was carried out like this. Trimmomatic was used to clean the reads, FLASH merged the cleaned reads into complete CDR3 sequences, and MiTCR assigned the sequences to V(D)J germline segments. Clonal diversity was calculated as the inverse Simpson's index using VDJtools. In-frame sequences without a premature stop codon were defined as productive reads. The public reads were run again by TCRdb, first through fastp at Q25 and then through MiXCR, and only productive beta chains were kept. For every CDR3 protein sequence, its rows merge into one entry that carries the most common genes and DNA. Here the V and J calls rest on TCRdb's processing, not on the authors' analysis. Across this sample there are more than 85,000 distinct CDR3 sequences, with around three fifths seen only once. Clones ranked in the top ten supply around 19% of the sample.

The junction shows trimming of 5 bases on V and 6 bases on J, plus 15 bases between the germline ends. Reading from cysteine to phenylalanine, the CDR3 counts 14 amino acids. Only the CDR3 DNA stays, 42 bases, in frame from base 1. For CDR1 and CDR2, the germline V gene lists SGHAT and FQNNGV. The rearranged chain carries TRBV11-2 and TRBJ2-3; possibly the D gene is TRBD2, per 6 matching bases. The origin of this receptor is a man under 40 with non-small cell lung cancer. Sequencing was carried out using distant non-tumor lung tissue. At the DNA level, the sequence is TGTGCCAGCAGCCCCCCCGGAGGGCGCGATACGCAGTATTTT. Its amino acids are CASSPPGGRDTQYF.